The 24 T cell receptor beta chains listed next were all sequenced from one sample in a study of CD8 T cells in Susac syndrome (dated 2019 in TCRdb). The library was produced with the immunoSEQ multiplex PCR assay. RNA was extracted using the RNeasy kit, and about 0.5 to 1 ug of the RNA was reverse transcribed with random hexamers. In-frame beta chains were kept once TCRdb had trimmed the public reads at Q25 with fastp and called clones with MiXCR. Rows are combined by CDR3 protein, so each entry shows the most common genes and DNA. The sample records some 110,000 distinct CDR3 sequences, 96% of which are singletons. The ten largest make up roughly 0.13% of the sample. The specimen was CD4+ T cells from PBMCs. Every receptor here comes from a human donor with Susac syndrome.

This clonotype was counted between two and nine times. DNA for the CDR3: TGCAGCGTTGACGGGACTAGAGGAGACAATGAGCAGTTCTTC. Translated, it gives CSVDGTRGDNEQFF. This sequence joins TRBV29-1 and TRBJ2-1; 8 positions match TRBD2. The V and J ends lost 3 bases and 5 bases, in that order; junction bases with no gene match: 6. Per germline, CDR1 SQVTM and CDR2 ANQGSEA. The length of the CDR3 is 14 residues.

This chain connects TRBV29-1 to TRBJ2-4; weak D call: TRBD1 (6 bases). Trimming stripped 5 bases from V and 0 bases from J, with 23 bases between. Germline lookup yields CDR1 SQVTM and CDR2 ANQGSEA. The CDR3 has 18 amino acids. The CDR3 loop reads CSVKVGTSPAGAKNIQYF. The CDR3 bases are TGCAGCGTTAAAGTCGGGACATCTCCCGCGGGAGCCAAAAACATTCAGTACTTC.

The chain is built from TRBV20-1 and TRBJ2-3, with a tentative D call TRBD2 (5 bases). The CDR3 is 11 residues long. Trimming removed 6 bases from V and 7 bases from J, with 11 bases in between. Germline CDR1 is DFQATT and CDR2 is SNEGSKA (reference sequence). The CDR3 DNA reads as TGCAGTGCCGGATGGGAGTATACGCAGTATTTT. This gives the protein CSAGWEYTQYF.

In DNA, the CDR3 is TGTGCCAGTAGTGGCACGACTGGGGCCAACGTCCTGACTTTC. This translates into CASSGTTGANVLTF. The chain combines TRBV19 with TRBJ2-6; D ambiguous. V was cut by 5 bases and J by 2 bases, with 7 bases left in between. The CDR3 runs 14 residues. Per the germline V gene, CDR1 is LNHDA and CDR2 is SQIVND (reference sequence).

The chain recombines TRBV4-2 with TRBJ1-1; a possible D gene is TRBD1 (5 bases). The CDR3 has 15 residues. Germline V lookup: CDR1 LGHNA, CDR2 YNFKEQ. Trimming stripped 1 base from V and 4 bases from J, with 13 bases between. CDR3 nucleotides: TGTGCCAGCAGCCAAGTGGGGACCGCGGGCACTGAAGCTTTCTTT. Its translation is CASSQVGTAGTEAFF.

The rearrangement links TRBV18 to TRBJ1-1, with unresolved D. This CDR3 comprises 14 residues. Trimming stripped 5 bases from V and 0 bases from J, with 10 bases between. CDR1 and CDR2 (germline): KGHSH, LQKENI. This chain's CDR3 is CASSTPLMNTEAFF. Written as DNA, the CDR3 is TGTGCCAGCTCAACTCCTCTCATGAACACTGAAGCTTTCTTT.

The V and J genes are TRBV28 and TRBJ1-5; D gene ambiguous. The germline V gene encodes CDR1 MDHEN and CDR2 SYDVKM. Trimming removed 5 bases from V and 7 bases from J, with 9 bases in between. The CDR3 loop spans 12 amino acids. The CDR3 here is CASSLKTQPQHF. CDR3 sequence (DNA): TGTGCCAGCAGTCTGAAGACGCAGCCCCAGCATTTT.

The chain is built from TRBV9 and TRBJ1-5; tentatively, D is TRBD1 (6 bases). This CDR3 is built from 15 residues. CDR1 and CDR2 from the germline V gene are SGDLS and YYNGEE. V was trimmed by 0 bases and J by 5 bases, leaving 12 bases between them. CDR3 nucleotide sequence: TGTGCCAGCAGCGTAGGGGCAGGGGCTTATCAGCCCCAGCATTTT. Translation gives CASSVGAGAYQPQHF.

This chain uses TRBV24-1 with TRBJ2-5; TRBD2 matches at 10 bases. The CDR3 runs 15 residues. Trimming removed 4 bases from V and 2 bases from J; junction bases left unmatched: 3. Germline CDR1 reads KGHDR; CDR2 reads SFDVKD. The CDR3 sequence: CATSELLAGQETQYF. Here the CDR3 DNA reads TGTGCCACCAGTGAATTACTAGCGGGGCAAGAGACCCAGTACTTC.

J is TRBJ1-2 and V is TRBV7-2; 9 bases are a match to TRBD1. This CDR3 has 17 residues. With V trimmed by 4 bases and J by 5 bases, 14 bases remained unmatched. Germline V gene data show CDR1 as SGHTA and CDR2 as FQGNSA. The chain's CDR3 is CASSSGQGIGGLYGYTF. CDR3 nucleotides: TGTGCCAGCAGCTCGGGACAGGGAATCGGGGGCCTATATGGCTACACCTTC.

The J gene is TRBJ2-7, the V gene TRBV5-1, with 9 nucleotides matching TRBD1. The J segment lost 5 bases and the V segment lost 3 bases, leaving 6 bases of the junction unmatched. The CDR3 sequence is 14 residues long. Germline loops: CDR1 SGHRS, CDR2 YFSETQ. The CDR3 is CASSSGQGLDEQYF. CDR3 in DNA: TGCGCCAGCAGCTCGGGACAGGGTTTGGACGAGCAGTACTTC. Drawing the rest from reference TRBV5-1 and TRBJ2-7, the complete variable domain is KAGVTQTPRYLIKTRGQQVTLSCSPISGHRSVSWYQQTPGQGLQFLFEYFSETQRNKGNFPGRFSGRQFSNSRSEMNVSTLELGDSALYLCASSSGQGLDEQYFGPGTRLTVT.

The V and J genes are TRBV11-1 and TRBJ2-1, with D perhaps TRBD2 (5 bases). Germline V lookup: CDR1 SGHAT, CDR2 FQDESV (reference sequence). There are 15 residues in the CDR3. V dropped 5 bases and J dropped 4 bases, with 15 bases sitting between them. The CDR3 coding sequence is TGTGCCAGCAGCCTAGTTCCGGACTCGTACAATGAGCAGTTCTTC. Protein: CASSLVPDSYNEQFF.

CDR3 sequence: CASSLGTSVYNEQFF. CDR3 nucleotide sequence: TGTGCCAGCAGCCTTGGGACTAGCGTTTACAATGAGCAGTTCTTC. The chain has TRBV14 and TRBJ2-1; 10 bases fit TRBD2. This CDR3 has 15 residues. Germline V gives CDR1 SGHDN, CDR2 FVKESK. The J segment lost 4 bases and the V segment lost 4 bases, leaving 4 bases of the junction unmatched.

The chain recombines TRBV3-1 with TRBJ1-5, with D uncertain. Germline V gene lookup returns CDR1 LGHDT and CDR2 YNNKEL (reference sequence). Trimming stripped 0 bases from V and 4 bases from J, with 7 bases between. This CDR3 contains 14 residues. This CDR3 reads CASSQDTGNQPQHF. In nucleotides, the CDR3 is TGTGCCAGCAGCCAAGACACGGGTAATCAGCCCCAGCATTTT. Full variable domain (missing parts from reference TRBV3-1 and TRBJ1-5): DTAVSQTPKYLVTQMGNDKSIKCEQNLGHDTMYWYKQDSKKFLKIMFSYNNKELIINETVPNRFSPKSPDKAHLNLHINSLELGDSAVYFCASSQDTGNQPQHFGDGTRLSIL.

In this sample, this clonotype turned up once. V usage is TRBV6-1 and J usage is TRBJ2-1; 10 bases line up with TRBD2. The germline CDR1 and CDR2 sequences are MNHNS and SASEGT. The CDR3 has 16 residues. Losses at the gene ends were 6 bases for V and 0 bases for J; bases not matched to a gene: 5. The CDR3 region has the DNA TGTGCCAGCAGACCACTAGCGGGAAGCTCCTACAATGAGCAGTTCTTC. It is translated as CASRPLAGSSYNEQFF.

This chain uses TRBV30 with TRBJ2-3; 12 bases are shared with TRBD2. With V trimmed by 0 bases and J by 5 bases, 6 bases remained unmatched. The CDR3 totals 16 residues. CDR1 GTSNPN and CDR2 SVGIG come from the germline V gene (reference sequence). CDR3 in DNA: TGTGCCTGGAGTGTCCGACTAGCGGGAGACGGAGATACGCAGTATTTT. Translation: CAWSVRLAGDGDTQYF.

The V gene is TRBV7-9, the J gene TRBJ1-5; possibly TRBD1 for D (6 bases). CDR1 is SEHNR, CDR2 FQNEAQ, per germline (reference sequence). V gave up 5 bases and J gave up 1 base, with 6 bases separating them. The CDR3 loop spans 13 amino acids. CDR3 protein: CASSGQSNQPQHF. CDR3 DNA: TGTGCCAGCAGCGGACAGAGCAATCAGCCCCAGCATTTT.

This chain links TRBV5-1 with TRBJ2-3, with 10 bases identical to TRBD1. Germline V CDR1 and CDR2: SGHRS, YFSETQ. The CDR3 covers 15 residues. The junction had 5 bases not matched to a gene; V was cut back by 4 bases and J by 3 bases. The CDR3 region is CASSERTGGTDTQYF. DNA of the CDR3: TGCGCCAGCAGCGAAAGGACAGGGGGGACAGATACGCAGTATTTT.

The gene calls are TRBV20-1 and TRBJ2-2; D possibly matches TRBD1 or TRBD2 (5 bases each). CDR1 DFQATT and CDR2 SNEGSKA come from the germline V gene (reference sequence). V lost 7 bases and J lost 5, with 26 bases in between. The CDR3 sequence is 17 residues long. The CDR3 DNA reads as TGCAGTGGCAGAGGTGCGGCACACACAGGAGGAACCGGGGAGCTGTTTTTT. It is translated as CSGRGAAHTGGTGELFF.

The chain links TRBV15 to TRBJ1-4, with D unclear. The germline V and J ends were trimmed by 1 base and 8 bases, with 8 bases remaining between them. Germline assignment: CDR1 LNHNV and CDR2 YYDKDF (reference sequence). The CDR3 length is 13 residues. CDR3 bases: TGTGCCACCAGCAGAGGCCAGAGAGAAAAACTGTTTTTT. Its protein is CATSRGQREKLFF. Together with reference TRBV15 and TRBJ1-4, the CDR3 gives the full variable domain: DAMVIQNPRYQVTQFGKPVTLSCSQTLNHNVMYWYQQKSSQAPKLLFHYYDKDFNNEADTPDNFQSRRPNTSFCFLDIRSPGLGDTAMYLCATSRGQREKLFFGSGTQLSVL.

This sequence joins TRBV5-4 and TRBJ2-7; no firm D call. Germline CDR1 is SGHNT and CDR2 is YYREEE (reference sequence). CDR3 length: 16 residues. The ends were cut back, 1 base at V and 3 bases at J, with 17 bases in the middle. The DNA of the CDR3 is TGTGCCAGCAGCTTGCGTGAGGTACTCGGCCTCTACGAGCAGTACTTC. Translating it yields CASSLREVLGLYEQYF.

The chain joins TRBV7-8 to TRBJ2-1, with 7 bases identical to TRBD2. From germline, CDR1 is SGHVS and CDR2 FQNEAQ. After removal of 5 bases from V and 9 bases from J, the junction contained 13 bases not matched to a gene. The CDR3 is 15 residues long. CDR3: CASSLSPRRETEQFF. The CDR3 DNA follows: TGTGCCAGCAGCCTTTCCCCCCGGCGGGAGACTGAGCAGTTCTTC.

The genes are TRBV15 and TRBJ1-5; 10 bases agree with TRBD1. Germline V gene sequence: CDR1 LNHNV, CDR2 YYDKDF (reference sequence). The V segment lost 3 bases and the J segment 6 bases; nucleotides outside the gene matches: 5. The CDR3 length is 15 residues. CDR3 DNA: TGTGCCACCAGCAGGGGACAGGGGAACGGTCAGCCCCAGCATTTT. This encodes CATSRGQGNGQPQHF.

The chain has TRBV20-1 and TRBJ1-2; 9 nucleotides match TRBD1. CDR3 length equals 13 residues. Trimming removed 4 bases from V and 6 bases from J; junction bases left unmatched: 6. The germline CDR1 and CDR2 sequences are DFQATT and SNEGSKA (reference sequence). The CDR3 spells CSATTGGADGYTF. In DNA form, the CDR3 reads TGCAGTGCTACTACAGGGGGCGCAGATGGCTACACCTTC.